This T cell receptor beta chain was obtained from a study of cytomegalovirus exposure and HLA in healthy donors. Findings and caveats of the study: Some V segments, TRBV6-2 and TRBV6-3 among them, were indistinguishable and were therefore excluded.

The germline V and J ends were trimmed by 0 bases and 4 bases, with 10 bases remaining between them. Germline V lookup: CDR1 SGHRS, CDR2 YFSETQ. The CDR3 is 14 amino acids. Vbeta (60) and Jbeta (13) primers were used in the PCR. Sequenced by immunoSEQ multiplex PCR; TCRdb stores in-frame clones only, minus some. Reported are approximately 100,000 clones; the ten largest clones contain about 3%. Note on this clone: Antigen unknown.

The chain combines TRBV5-1 with TRBJ1-2, with no clear D. The sample consisted of PBMCs. The source is a man aged 35 to 55 in good health and CMV-seronegative. Here the CDR3 reads CASSLERVTYGYTF. The CDR3 bases are TGCGCCAGCAGCTTGGAACGAGTTACCTATGGCTACACCTTC.